This passage covers 20 T cell receptor beta chains from one sample sequenced in a study of blood T cell repertoires in COVID-19 (dated by TCRdb to the early 2020s). The library was built by means of the immunoSEQ multiplex PCR assay. The table was pulled from immuneACCESS by TCRdb, which kept in-frame rearrangements only. Such tables lose some clones; where checked, under half of the loss comes from unresolved V genes, and the rest has no known cause. This sample comprises roughly 480,000 clones, approximately 89% of them detected only once. The top ten hold 0.7% to 1% of the sample. The material sequenced was peripheral blood. Receptor source: a man aged 18 to 35 with COVID-19, enrolled during active disease.

The chain has TRBV2 and TRBJ1-5; TRBD1 is a possible D gene (5 bases). Germline CDR1 SNHLY, CDR2 FYNNEI. The CDR3 contains 15 residues. V lost 6 bases and J lost 2, with 14 bases in between. The CDR3 DNA follows: TGTGCCAGCAGAGAGGACACGGCTGGCAATCAGCCCCAGCATTTT. Translating gives CASREDTAGNQPQHF.

The chain carries TRBV2 and TRBJ2-1, with 11 positions matching TRBD2. This CDR3 is built from 15 residues. The V segment lost 6 bases and the J segment 5 bases; nucleotides outside the gene matches: 6. The V gene's germline CDR1 is SNHLY and CDR2 FYNNEI. The CDR3: CASREGLAVNNEQFF. Written as DNA, the CDR3 is TGTGCCAGCAGGGAGGGACTAGCGGTGAACAATGAGCAGTTCTTC.

There are a few counts of this clone. The chain couples TRBV4-1 to TRBJ1-1; 9 bases align to TRBD1. The CDR3 extends over 15 amino acids. The germline V gene encodes CDR1 MGHRA and CDR2 YSYEKL. Unmatched junction bases numbered 6, after V lost 3 bases and J lost 4 bases. CDR3 DNA: TGCGCCAGCAGCCAGAGGACAGGGGATCTCACTGAAGCTTTCTTT. It translates to CASSQRTGDLTEAFF.

The chain is built from TRBV5-1 and TRBJ2-7; 12 bases are a match to TRBD2. The junction had 8 bases not matched to a gene; V was cut back by 4 bases and J by 0 bases. The CDR3 is 17 amino acids. From germline, CDR1 is SGHRS and CDR2 YFSETQ. The CDR3 sequence is CASSTGLAGSSSYEQYF. The CDR3, as DNA: TGCGCCAGCAGCACCGGACTAGCGGGGTCGAGCTCCTACGAGCAGTACTTC.

This clone has only a few counts. This rearrangement joins TRBV4-2 to TRBJ2-7, with 9 positions matching TRBD1. The length of the CDR3 is 15 residues. The junction had 7 bases not matched to a gene; V was cut back by 4 bases and J by 3 bases. Germline values: CDR1 LGHNA, CDR2 YNFKEQ. DNA for the CDR3: TGTGCCAGCAGCCGAGGGACAGGGAGGGGCTACGAGCAGTACTTC. This sequence encodes CASSRGTGRGYEQYF.

CDR3 nucleotides: TGTGCCAGCAGCTTGGACGGGAGCTTCTCCTACGAGCAGTACTTC. Protein sequence: CASSLDGSFSYEQYF. The V and J genes are TRBV5-4 and TRBJ2-7; possibly TRBD2 for D (6 bases). Germline loops: CDR1 SGHNT, CDR2 YYREEE (reference sequence). The CDR3 spans 15 residues. Trimming removed 0 bases from V and 0 bases from J, with 10 bases in between. The variable domain in full, with the rest retrieved from reference TRBV5-4 and TRBJ2-7, is ETGVTQSPTHLIKTRGQQVTLRCSSQSGHNTVSWYQQALGQGPQFIFQYYREEENGRGNFPPRFSGLQFPNYSSELNVNALELDDSALYLCASSLDGSFSYEQYFGPGTRLTVT.

The gene calls are TRBV5-8 and TRBJ2-2; D perhaps matches TRBD2 (5 bases). V lost 1 base and J 10 bases, leaving 17 bases between the germline ends. This CDR3 contains 15 residues. Germline V lookup: CDR1 SGHTS, CDR2 YDEGEE. CDR3 region: CASSLSLRAAEELFF. The CDR3 DNA is TGTGCCAGCAGCTTGTCATTGCGGGCGGCAGAGGAGCTGTTTTTT.

CDR3 in DNA: TGTGCCAGCTCACCGGGTGAGGGATCCACAGATACGCAGTATTTT. Amino acids: CASSPGEGSTDTQYF. The chain employs TRBV18 and TRBJ2-3; TRBD2 is a possible D gene (5 bases). CDR1 and CDR2 (germline): KGHSH, LQKENI. Deletions cut 3 bases from V and 2 bases from J, with 12 bases between. This CDR3 contains 15 residues.

V gene TRBV14 combines with J gene TRBJ2-4, with 12 bases identical to TRBD2. The junction had 5 bases not matched to a gene; V was cut back by 10 bases and J by 7 bases. CDR1 and CDR2 (germline): SGHDN, FVKESK. The CDR3 contains 13 residues. CDR3 sequence reads: CATKTSGSNIQYF. The CDR3 region has the DNA TGTGCCACAAAGACTAGCGGGAGTAACATTCAGTACTTC.

The genes are TRBV7-9 and TRBJ1-4; TRBD1 aligns across 8 bases. J lost 5 bases, V lost 5 bases, and 7 bases had no gene match. This CDR3 comprises 15 residues. Germline values: CDR1 SEHNR, CDR2 FQNEAQ (reference sequence). CDR3 sequence (DNA): TGTGCCAGCAGCCCTACGGGACAGGCAAATGAAAAACTGTTTTTT. Encoded protein: CASSPTGQANEKLFF.

This chain connects TRBV19 to TRBJ2-1; D is perhaps TRBD2 (5 bases). The CDR3 sequence is 16 residues long. Trimming pared 3 bases from V and 0 bases from J, leaving 12 bases between. The germline gives CDR1 LNHDA, CDR2 SQIVND (reference sequence). The CDR3 loop is CASSMRTLSSYNEQFF. CDR3 sequence (DNA): TGTGCCAGTAGTATGCGGACTCTCAGCTCCTACAATGAGCAGTTCTTC.

The V and J genes are TRBV7-2 and TRBJ1-1, with 9 nucleotides matching TRBD1. The CDR3 has 16 amino acids. Germline lookup yields CDR1 SGHTA and CDR2 FQGNSA. V was pared by 1 base and J by 6 bases, with 9 bases of the junction left unmatched. CDR3 bases: TGTGCCAGCAGCTTAGTTGCGGGACAGGGTTGGGCTGAAGCTTTCTTT. This translates into CASSLVAGQGWAEAFF.

V gene TRBV5-1 combines with J gene TRBJ2-1, with TRBD2 matching over 11 bases. V shed 0 bases and J 6 bases; nucleotides not matched to a gene: 8. The CDR3 has 17 residues. The germline V gene has CDR1 SGHRS and CDR2 YFSETQ. This CDR3 reads CASSLAIGTSGGNEQFF. Written as DNA, the CDR3 is TGCGCCAGCAGCTTGGCGATTGGTACTAGCGGGGGCAATGAGCAGTTCTTC. Full variable domain (rest looked up from reference TRBV5-1 and TRBJ2-1): KAGVTQTPRYLIKTRGQQVTLSCSPISGHRSVSWYQQTPGQGLQFLFEYFSETQRNKGNFPGRFSGRQFSNSRSEMNVSTLELGDSALYLCASSLAIGTSGGNEQFFGPGTRLTVL.

Comment on this clone: This specimen includes other DNA sequences encoding the same CDR3. This rearrangement joins TRBV7-2 to TRBJ2-1, with 7 bases lining up with TRBD1. After removal of 5 bases from V and 0 bases from J, the junction contained 4 bases not matched to a gene. The CDR3 extends over 15 amino acids. CDR1 and CDR2 (germline): SGHTA, FQGNSA. The CDR3 sequence: CASSPRGSSYNEQFF. DNA of the CDR3: TGTGCCAGCAGCCCCAGGGGGAGCTCCTACAATGAGCAGTTCTTC.

V usage is TRBV18 and J usage is TRBJ1-6, with D tentatively TRBD1 (5 bases). Germline CDR1 reads KGHSH; CDR2 reads LQKENI. Trimming removed 3 bases at V and 10 bases at J, with 13 bases between. CDR3 size: 14 residues. The CDR3 nucleotides read TGTGCCAGCTCACCGGGGCCCTTGGGGTCACCCCTCCACTTT. It translates to CASSPGPLGSPLHF.

V and J are TRBV27 and TRBJ2-1; 12 bases map to TRBD2. J gave up 6 bases and V 5 bases, and 8 bases lay outside the gene matches. This CDR3 spans 16 amino acids. Germline CDR1 MNHEY, CDR2 SMNVEV (reference sequence). The DNA for the CDR3 is TGTGCCAGCAGTCCACTGACTAGCGGGAGACCCAATGAGCAGTTCTTC. Amino acid sequence: CASSPLTSGRPNEQFF.

The chain is built from TRBV9 and TRBJ2-3, with 9 bases matching TRBD2. V lost 1 base and J lost 4; bases outside the gene matches: 7. CDR3 length equals 16 residues. CDR1 and CDR2 from the germline V gene are SGDLS and YYNGEE. The CDR3 protein is CASSVSQAGGSDTQYF. CDR3 nucleotides: TGTGCCAGCAGCGTATCCCAAGCGGGAGGATCAGATACGCAGTATTTT.

The CDR3 spells CASSYQAMNTEAFF. The CDR3, as DNA: TGTGCCAGCAGTTATCAGGCGATGAACACTGAAGCTTTCTTT. The rearrangement uses TRBV6-5 and TRBJ1-1; D gene uncertain. V was cut by 3 bases and J by 0 bases, with 8 bases left in between. CDR1 is MNHEY and CDR2 is SVGAGI in the germline V gene. This CDR3 region has 14 residues.

This clone was found once. The CDR3 nucleotides are TGTGCCAGCAGCTCCCCGGGGTGGGCTGGGGCCAACGTCCTGACTTTC. Translating gives CASSSPGWAGANVLTF. V is TRBV9 and J is TRBJ2-6; possibly TRBD2 for D (5 bases). Germline V gives CDR1 SGDLS, CDR2 YYNGEE. V lost 4 bases to trimming and J lost 2 bases, with 13 bases between them. The CDR3 is made up of 16 amino acids.

With respect to this clone: In the same sample, other DNA sequences code for this CDR3. The CDR3 loop is CASSLEGASTDTQYF. The CDR3 coding sequence is TGCGCCAGCAGCTTGGAGGGGGCTAGCACAGATACGCAGTATTTT. The V gene is TRBV5-1, the J gene TRBJ2-3; 7 bases agree with TRBD1. With V trimmed by 0 bases and J by 0 bases, 1 base remained unmatched. Germline CDR1 is SGHRS and CDR2 is YFSETQ. The CDR3 consists of 15 residues.